A selection of T cell receptor beta chains follows, all from one sample in a study of blood T cell repertoires in COVID-19. Using immunoSEQ multiplex PCR, the repertoire was profiled, and TCRdb retains in-frame clones only, with some absent. This table has a few hundred thousand clones, approximately 90% appearing once. Sample: PBMCs or T cells enriched from blood (not recorded which). All receptors derive from a man in his forties or fifties who had recovered from COVID-19. The CDR3 runs from the conserved cysteine through the conserved F or W. D genes are given only for firm matches. Expanded clones are given a class, and other clones once, few, many or no size at all.

abundance,d_gene,v_gene,j_gene,CDR3nt,CDR3aa
-,TRBD2,TRBV27,TRBJ2-1,TGTGCCAGCAGCTATTTGGGCGGACTAGCGGGAGTTAGTGAGCAGTTCTTC,CASSYLGGLAGVSEQFF
-,TRBD1,TRBV5-1,TRBJ1-2,TGCGCCAGCAGCTTGGACGGACAGGGAGCGGAGGAAGGCTACACCTTC,CASSLDGQGAEEGYTF
-,-,TRBV6-5,TRBJ2-2,TGTGCCAGCAGTTATAGGGGGTACCCCACCGGGGAGCTGTTTTTT,CASSYRGYPTGELFF
once,-,TRBV29-1,TRBJ2-7,TGCAGCGTAGGCAGGAACCCCTACGAGCAGTACTTC,CSVGRNPYEQYF
-,TRBD1,TRBV7-6,TRBJ2-1,TGTGCCAGCAGCTTAACCGGGACAGGGGGCGATGAGCAGTTCTTC,CASSLTGTGGDEQFF
-,-,TRBV19,TRBJ2-5,TGTGCCAGTAGTGAGGAGACCCAGTACTTC,CASSEETQYF
-,TRBD2,TRBV15,TRBJ2-5,TGTGCCACCAGCGCCGGGCCTAGCGGGGGCCAGATACAAGAGACCCAGTACTTC,CATSAGPSGGQIQETQYF
-,-,TRBV2,TRBJ2-5,TGTGCCAGCAGTGGTACGACTAGGGGATGGGAGACCCAGTACTTC,CASSGTTRGWETQYF
-,TRBD1,TRBV11-3,TRBJ1-1,TGTGCCAGCAGCTTGGACAGGGTCGCGAACACTGAAGCTTTCTTT,CASSLDRVANTEAFF
-,TRBD1,TRBV6-2/TRBV6-3,TRBJ1-1,TGTGCCAGCAGTTTTCTCTGGGACAGGGCCGCTGAAGCTTTCTTT,CASSFLWDRAAEAFF
-,-,TRBV4-2,TRBJ1-5,TGTGCCAGCAGCCAAGAGGGAAGTCTGGACAGTAGCAATCAGCCCCAGCATTTT,CASSQEGSLDSSNQPQHF
-,-,TRBV9,TRBJ2-7,TGTGCCAGCAGCGTAGGGGTGCTCGGACTGGGAGAGCAGTACTTC,CASSVGVLGLGEQYF
-,-,TRBV10-2,TRBJ1-1,TGCGCCAGCAGCGCATGGGAGGTGAAGGGTAGGAACACTGAAGCTTTCTTT,CASSAWEVKGRNTEAFF
-,TRBD2,TRBV5-5,TRBJ2-2,TGTGCCAGCAGCCCCGTAGCGGGAGACTTTACCGGGGAGCTGTTTTTT,CASSPVAGDFTGELFF
-,-,TRBV7-3,TRBJ2-2,TGTGCCAGCAGCTTACAGCGGGTAACTAACACCGGGGAGCTGTTTTTT,CASSLQRVTNTGELFF
-,TRBD2,TRBV5-3,TRBJ2-3,TGTGCCAGAAGCGAACGTGGGACTAGCGGAAGCACAGATACGCAGTATTTT,CARSERGTSGSTDTQYF
-,TRBD1,TRBV30,TRBJ1-6,TGTGCCTGGATACAGGGGGTCGGTAATTCACCCCTCCACTTT,CAWIQGVGNSPLHF